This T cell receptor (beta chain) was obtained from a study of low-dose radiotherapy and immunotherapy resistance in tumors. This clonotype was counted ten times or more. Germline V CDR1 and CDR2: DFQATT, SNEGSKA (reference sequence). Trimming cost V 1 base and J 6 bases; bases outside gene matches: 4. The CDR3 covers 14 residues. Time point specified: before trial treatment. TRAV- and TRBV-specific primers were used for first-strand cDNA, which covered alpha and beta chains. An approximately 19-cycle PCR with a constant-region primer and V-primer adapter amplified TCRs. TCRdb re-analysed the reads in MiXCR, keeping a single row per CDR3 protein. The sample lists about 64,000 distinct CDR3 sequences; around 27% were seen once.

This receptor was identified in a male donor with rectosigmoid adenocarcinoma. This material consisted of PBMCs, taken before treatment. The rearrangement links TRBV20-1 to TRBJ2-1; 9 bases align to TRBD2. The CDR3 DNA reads TGCAGTGCTAGAGCTCTAGCGGGGCTCAATGAGCAGTTCTTC. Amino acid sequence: CSARALAGLNEQFF.